The rows below give T cell receptor beta chains drawn from one sample of a study of blood T cell repertoires in COVID-19. The repertoire was sequenced with immunoSEQ multiplex PCR; TCRdb's copy has only in-frame clones and lacks some. This sample has about 200,000 clones, with around 82% found just once. Sequencing was carried out using PBMCs or T cells enriched from blood (not recorded which). These receptors all stem from a man between 35 and 55 years old who had recovered from COVID-19. Each CDR3 is given with its conserved first and last residue. D genes are given only for firm matches. Expanded clones get a size class; other rows say once, few or many, or leave the size out.

-	TRBV29-1	-	TRBJ1-2	CSVPGHAGNYGYTF	TGCAGCGTTCCCGGTCACGCAGGCAACTATGGCTACACCTTC
-	TRBV6-2/TRBV6-3	-	TRBJ2-7	CASSHGTSTYEQYF	TGTGCCAGCAGCCACGGGACTTCCACCTACGAGCAGTACTTC
-	TRBV28	-	TRBJ1-5	CASTYPSSRVFRGQPQHF	TGTGCCAGCACTTACCCGTCAAGCAGAGTTTTCAGGGGCCAGCCCCAGCATTTT
TRBD1	TRBV18	-	TRBJ2-2	CASSPPGQGGTGELFF	TGTGCCAGCTCACCTCCGGGACAGGGTGGAACCGGGGAGCTGTTTTTT
-	TRBV18	-	TRBJ1-3	CASSPAVGAASGNTIYF	TGTGCCAGCTCACCAGCTGTGGGGGCCGCCTCTGGAAACACCATATATTTT
-	TRBV19	-	TRBJ2-7	CASSIGGSDTYEQYF	TGTGCCAGTAGTATAGGTGGCAGCGATACCTACGAGCAGTACTTC
-	TRBV15	-	TRBJ1-1	CATSKQTRLAEAFF	TGTGCCACCAGCAAACAGACTAGGCTGGCTGAAGCTTTCTTT
TRBD1	TRBV19	-	TRBJ2-1	CASSIIGQGPDEQFF	TGTGCCAGTAGTATAATAGGACAGGGTCCCGATGAGCAGTTCTTC
TRBD1	TRBV2	-	TRBJ1-5	CASNMDRAQPQHF	TGTGCCAGCAATATGGACAGGGCTCAGCCCCAGCATTTT
TRBD1	TRBV6-2/TRBV6-3	-	TRBJ1-5	CASSYNFQGAQPQHF	TGTGCCAGCAGTTACAACTTTCAGGGGGCGCAGCCCCAGCATTTT
-	TRBV27	-	TRBJ1-3	CASSPTSSGNTIYF	TGTGCCAGCAGCCCCACGAGCTCTGGAAACACCATATATTTT
TRBD2	TRBV7-2	-	TRBJ2-1	CASSSTSSNYNEQFF	TGTGCCAGCAGTTCGACTAGCTCCAATTACAATGAGCAGTTCTTC
-	TRBV5-1	-	TRBJ2-1	CASSLGASRGKVNEQFF	TGCGCCAGCAGCTTGGGGGCTAGCCGGGGTAAGGTAAATGAGCAGTTCTTC
-	TRBV3-1/TRBV3-2	-	TRBJ1-2	CASSQMQLPYGYTF	TGTGCCAGCAGTCAAATGCAACTTCCCTATGGCTACACCTTC
-	TRBV6-2/TRBV6-3	-	TRBJ1-2	CASSYRAGYGYTF	TGTGCCAGCAGTTACAGGGCAGGGTATGGCTACACCTTC
TRBD1	TRBV5-1	-	TRBJ1-3	CASRRGQARSGNTIYF	TGCGCCAGCAGACGTGGACAGGCAAGGTCTGGAAACACCATATATTTT
-	TRBV2	few	TRBJ1-5	CASTSGDHQPQHF	TGTGCCAGCACGTCGGGGGATCATCAGCCCCAGCATTTT
-	TRBV19	-	TRBJ1-2	CASSISISPYYGYTF	TGTGCCAGTAGTATATCTATCTCACCATACTATGGCTACACCTTC